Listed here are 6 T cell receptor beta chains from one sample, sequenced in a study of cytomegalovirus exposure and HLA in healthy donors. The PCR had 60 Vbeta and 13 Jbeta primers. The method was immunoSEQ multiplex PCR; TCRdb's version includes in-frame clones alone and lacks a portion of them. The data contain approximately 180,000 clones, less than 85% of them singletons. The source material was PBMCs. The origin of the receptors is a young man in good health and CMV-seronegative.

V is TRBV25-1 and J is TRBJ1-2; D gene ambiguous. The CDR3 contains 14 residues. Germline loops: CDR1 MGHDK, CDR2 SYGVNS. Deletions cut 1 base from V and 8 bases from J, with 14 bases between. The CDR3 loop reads CASSELSTEGGYTF. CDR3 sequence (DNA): TGTGCCAGCAGTGAATTATCCACCGAGGGCGGCTACACCTTC.

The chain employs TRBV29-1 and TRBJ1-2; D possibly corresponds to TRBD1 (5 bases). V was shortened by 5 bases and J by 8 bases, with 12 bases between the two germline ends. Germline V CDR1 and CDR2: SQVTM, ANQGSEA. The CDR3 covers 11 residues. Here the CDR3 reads CSVRRGEGYTF. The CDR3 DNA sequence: TGCAGCGTTCGTCGGGGGGAAGGCTACACCTTC.

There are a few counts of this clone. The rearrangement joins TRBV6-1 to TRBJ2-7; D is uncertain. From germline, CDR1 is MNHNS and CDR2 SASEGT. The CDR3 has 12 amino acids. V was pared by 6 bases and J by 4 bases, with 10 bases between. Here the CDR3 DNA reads TGTGCCAGCAGCAGTACGAGGTACGAGCAGTACTTC. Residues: CASSSTRYEQYF.

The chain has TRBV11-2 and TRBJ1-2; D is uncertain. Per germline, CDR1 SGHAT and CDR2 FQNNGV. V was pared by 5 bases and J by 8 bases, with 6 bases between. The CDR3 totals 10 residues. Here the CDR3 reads CASSQNGYTF. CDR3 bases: TGTGCCAGCAGCCAGAACGGCTACACCTTC.

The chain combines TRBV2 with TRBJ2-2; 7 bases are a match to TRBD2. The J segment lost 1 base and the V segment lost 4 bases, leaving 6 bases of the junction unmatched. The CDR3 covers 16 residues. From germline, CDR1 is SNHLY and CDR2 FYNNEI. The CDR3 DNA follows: TGTGCCAGCAGTGTCTATAGCGGGTTGAACACCGGGGAGCTGTTTTTT. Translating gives CASSVYSGLNTGELFF.

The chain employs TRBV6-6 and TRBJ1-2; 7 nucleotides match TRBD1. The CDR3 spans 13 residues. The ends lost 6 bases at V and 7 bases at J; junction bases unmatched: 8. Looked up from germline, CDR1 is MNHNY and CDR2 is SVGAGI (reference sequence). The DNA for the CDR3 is TGTGCCAGCAGCTCCGGGACAGAGCTTGGCTACACCTTC. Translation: CASSSGTELGYTF.